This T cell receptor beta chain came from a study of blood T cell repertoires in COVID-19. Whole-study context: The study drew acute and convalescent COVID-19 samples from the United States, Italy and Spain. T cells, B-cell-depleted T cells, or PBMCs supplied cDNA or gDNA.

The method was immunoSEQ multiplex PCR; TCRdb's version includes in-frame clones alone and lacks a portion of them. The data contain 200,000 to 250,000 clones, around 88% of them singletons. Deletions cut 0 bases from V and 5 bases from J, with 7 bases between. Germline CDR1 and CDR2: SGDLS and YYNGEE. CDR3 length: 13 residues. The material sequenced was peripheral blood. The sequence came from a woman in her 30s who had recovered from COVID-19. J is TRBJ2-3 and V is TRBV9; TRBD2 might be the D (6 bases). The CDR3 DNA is TGTGCCAGCAGCGTAGATAGCGGAGATACGCAGTATTTT. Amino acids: CASSVDSGDTQYF.